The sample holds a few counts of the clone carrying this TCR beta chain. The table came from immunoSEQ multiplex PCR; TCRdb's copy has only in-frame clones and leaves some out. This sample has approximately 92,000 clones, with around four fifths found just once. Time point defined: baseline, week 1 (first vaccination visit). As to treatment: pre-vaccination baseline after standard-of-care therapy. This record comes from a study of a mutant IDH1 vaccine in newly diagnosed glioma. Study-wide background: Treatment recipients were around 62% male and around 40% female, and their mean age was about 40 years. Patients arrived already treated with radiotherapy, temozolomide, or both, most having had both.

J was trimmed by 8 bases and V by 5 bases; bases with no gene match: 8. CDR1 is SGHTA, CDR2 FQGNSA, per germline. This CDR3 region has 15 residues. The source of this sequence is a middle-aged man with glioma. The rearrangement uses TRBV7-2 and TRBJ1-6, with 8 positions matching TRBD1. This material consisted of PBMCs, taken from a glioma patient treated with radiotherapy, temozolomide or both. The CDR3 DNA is TGTGCCAGCAGCACTCACAGGGGGATAGATTCACCCCTCCACTTT. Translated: CASSTHRGIDSPLHF.